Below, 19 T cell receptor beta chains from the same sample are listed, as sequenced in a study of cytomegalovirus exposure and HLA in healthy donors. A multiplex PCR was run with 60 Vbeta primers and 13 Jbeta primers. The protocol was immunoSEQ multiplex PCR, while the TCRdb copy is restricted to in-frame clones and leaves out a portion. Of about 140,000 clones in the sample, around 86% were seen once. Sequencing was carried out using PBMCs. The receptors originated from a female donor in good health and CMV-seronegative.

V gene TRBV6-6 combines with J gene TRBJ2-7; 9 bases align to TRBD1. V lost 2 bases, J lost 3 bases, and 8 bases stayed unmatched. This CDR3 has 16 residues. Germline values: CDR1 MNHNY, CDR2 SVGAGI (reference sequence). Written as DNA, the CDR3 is TGTGCCAGCAGTTACCCCGCCGACAGGGGGAGCTACGAGCAGTACTTC. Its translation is CASSYPADRGSYEQYF.

Here the CDR3 DNA reads TGTGCCAGCAGCTTAGACGGGGATCTACCTTCCAATGAGCAGTTCTTC. Translated: CASSLDGDLPSNEQFF. This sequence joins TRBV7-9 and TRBJ2-1, with D tentatively TRBD2 (5 bases). Germline V gene sequence: CDR1 SEHNR, CDR2 FQNEAQ (reference sequence). The V end lost 1 base, the J end lost 6 bases, and 16 bases lay between the germline ends. The CDR3 is 16 residues long.

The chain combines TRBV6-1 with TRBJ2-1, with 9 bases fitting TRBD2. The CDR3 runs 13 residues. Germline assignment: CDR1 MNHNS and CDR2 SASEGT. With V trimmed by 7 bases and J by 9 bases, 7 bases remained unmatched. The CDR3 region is CASIAGVGGEQFF. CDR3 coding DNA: TGTGCCAGCATAGCGGGAGTGGGGGGTGAGCAGTTCTTC.

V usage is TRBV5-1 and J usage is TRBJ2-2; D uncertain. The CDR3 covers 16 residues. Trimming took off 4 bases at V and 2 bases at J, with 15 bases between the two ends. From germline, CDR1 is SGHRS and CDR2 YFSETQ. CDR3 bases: TGCGCCAGCAGCCAAAACCCGCCGAGCAACACCGGGGAGCTGTTTTTT. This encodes CASSQNPPSNTGELFF.

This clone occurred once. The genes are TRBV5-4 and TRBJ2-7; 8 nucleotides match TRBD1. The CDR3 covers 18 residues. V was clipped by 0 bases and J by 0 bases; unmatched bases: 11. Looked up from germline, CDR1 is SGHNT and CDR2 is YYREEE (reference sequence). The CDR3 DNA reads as TGTGCCAGCAGCTTGGGGCCCCCCGGGGACAGGCGCTCCTACGAGCAGTACTTC. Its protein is CASSLGPPGDRRSYEQYF. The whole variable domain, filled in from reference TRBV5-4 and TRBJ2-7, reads ETGVTQSPTHLIKTRGQQVTLRCSSQSGHNTVSWYQQALGQGPQFIFQYYREEENGRGNFPPRFSGLQFPNYSSELNVNALELDDSALYLCASSLGPPGDRRSYEQYFGPGTRLTVT.

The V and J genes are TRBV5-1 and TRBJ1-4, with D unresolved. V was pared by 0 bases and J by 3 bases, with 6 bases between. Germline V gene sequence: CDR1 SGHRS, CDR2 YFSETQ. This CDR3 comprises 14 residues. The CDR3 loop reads CASSLGGSNEKLFF. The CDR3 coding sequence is TGCGCCAGCAGCTTGGGAGGGTCTAATGAAAAACTGTTTTTT.

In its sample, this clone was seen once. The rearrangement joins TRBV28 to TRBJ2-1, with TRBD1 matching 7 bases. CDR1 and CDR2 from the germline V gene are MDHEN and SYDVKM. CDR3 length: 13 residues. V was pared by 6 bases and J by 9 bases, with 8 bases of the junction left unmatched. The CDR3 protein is CASRPGQPIEQFF. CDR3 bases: TGTGCCAGCAGGCCGGGACAGCCTATTGAGCAGTTCTTC.

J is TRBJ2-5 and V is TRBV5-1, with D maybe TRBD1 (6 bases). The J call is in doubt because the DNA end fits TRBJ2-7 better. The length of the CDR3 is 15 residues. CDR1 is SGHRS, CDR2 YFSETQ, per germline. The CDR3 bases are TGCGCCAGCAGCCCACGACAGGTCGGATCCTACGAGCAGTACTTC. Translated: CASSPRQVGSYEQYF.

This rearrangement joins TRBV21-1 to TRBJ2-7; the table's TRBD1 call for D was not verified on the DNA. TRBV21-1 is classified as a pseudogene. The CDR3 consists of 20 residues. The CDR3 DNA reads TGTGCCAGCAGCAACACCCGGGACAGGGACCTTAAAGATGGATCCTACGAGCAGTACTTC. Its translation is CASSNTRDRDLKDGSYEQYF.

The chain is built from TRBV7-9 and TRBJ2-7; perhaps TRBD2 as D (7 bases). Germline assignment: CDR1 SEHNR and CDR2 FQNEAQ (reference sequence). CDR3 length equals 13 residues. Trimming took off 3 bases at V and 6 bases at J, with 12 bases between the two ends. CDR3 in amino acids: CASSFEGGGEQYF. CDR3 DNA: TGTGCCAGCAGCTTCGAAGGGGGGGGCGAGCAGTACTTC.

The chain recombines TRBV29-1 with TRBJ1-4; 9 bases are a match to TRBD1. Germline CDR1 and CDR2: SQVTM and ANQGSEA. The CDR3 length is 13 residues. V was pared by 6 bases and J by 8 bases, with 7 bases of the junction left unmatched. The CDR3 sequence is CSVVQGAGEKLFF. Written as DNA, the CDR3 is TGCAGCGTGGTACAGGGGGCGGGGGAAAAACTGTTTTTT.

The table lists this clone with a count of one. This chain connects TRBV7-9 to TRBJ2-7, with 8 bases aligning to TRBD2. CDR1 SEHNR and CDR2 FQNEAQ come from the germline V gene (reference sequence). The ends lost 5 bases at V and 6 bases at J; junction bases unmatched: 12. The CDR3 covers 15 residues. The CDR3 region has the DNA TGTGCCAGCAGCCCCCGAGGGACTAGGATAGGCGAGCAGTACTTC. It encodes CASSPRGTRIGEQYF.

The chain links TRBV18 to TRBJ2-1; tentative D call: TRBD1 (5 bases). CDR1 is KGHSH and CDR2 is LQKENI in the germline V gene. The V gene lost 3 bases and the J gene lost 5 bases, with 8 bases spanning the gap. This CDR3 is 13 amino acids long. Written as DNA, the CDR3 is TGTGCCAGCTCACCCGACAGACACAATGAGCAGTTCTTC. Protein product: CASSPDRHNEQFF.

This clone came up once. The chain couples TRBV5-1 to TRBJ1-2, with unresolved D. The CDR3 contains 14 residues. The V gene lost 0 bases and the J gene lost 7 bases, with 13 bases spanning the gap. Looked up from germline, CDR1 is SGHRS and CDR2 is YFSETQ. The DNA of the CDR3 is TGCGCCAGCAGCTTGGACAGTGTCGCTCTTGGCTACACCTTC. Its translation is CASSLDSVALGYTF.

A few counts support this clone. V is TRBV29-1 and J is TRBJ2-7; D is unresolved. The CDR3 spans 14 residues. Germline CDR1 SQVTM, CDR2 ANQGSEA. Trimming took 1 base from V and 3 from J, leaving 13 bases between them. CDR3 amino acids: CSVEVSGPYYEQYF. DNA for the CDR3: TGCAGCGTTGAAGTCTCAGGCCCATACTACGAGCAGTACTTC.

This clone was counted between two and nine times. CDR3 residues: CASSERDSTYEQYF. The DNA for the CDR3 is TGTGCCAGCAGTGAAAGGGACTCAACCTACGAGCAGTACTTC. The chain is built from TRBV6-1 and TRBJ2-7; tentative D call: TRBD2 (6 bases). From germline, CDR1 is MNHNS and CDR2 SASEGT. The CDR3 sequence is 14 residues long. V was trimmed by 2 bases and J by 2 bases, leaving 10 bases between them.

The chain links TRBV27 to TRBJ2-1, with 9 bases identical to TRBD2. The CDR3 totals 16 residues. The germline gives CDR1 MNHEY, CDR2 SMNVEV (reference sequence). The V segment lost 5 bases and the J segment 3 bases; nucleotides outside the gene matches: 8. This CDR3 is CASSLETSGLYNEQFF. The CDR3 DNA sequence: TGTGCCAGCAGTCTGGAGACTAGCGGCCTCTACAATGAGCAGTTCTTC.

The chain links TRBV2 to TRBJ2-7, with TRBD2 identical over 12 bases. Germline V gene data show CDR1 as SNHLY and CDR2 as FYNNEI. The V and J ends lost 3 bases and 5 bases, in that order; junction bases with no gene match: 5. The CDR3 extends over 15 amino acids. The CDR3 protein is CASSDLAGGRHEQYF. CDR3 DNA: TGTGCCAGCAGTGATCTAGCGGGAGGGCGCCACGAGCAGTACTTC. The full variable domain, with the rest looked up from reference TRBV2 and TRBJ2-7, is EPEVTQTPSHQVTQMGQEVILRCVPISNHLYFYWYRQILGQKVEFLVSFYNNEISEKSEIFDDQFSVERPDGSNFTLKIRSTKLEDSAMYFCASSDLAGGRHEQYFGPGTRLTVT.

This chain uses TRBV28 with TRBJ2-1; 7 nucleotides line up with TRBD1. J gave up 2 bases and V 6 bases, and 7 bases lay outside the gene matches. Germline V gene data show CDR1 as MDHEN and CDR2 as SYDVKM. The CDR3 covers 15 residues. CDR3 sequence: CASSLTGAAYNEQFF. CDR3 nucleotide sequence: TGTGCCAGCAGCTTAACAGGGGCGGCCTACAATGAGCAGTTCTTC.